This T cell receptor (beta chain) derives from a study of T-cell reconstitution after alpha-beta-depleted transplantation in children. The authors prepared the TCRbeta library with unique molecular identifiers. TCRdb ran MiXCR on the PCR reads and lists one entry per CDR3 protein. The data show approximately 590,000 distinct CDR3 sequences, 10% seen once. The V gene end was trimmed by 1 base and the J gene end by 0 bases; junction bases not matched to a gene: 5. CDR1 and CDR2 (germline): SGHRS, YFSETQ. The CDR3 sequence is 16 residues long. Ten or more counts support this clonotype. The chain couples TRBV5-1 to TRBJ2-3; 7 positions agree with TRBD2. The material was PBMCs from the stem cell graft donor, obtained from the stem cell graft. This TCR derives from a human donor who donated a stem cell graft to a child with acute myeloid leukemia. CDR3 residues: CASSLTSAHSTDTQYF. For the CDR3, the DNA is TGCGCCAGCAGCTTGACTAGCGCCCATAGCACAGATACGCAGTATTTT.